One sample yielded the 4 T cell receptor beta chains listed below, sequenced in a study of blood T cell repertoires in COVID-19. Sequencing was performed with immunoSEQ multiplex PCR; in TCRdb, only in-frame clones are kept and a portion is missing. The repertoire holds hundreds of thousands of clones, with about 90% as singletons. The sequencing sample was made of peripheral blood. Receptor source: a woman aged 18-29 years who had recovered from COVID-19.

This clone appeared a few times. V is TRBV19 and J is TRBJ1-2, with a weak D call TRBD1 (6 bases). Trimming cost V 7 bases and J 8 bases, with 23 bases left between them. Germline CDR1 reads LNHDA; CDR2 reads SQIVND (reference sequence). CDR3 length: 15 residues. CDR3: CASIEIGRQGYGYTF. In DNA, the CDR3 is TGTGCCAGTATAGAGATAGGTCGGCAGGGGTACGGCTACACCTTC.

J is TRBJ1-4 and V is TRBV11-2, with D unclear. The CDR3 is 15 amino acids. V was trimmed by 6 bases and J by 11 bases, leaving 22 bases between them. The germline V gene has CDR1 SGHAT and CDR2 FQNNGV. Written as DNA, the CDR3 is TGTGCCAGCAGGTTGGAGGGTGGTACCCTGGGCAAACTGTTTTTT. The encoded protein is CASRLEGGTLGKLFF.

The chain is built from TRBV5-6 and TRBJ2-3, with TRBD1 matching 8 bases. Germline V gene lookup returns CDR1 SGHDT and CDR2 YYEEEE. Trimming removed 2 bases from V and 4 bases from J; junction bases left unmatched: 9. CDR3 length equals 16 residues. CDR3 protein: CASSLGQGGGPDTQYF. The CDR3 DNA follows: TGTGCCAGCAGCTTAGGACAGGGCGGAGGACCAGATACGCAGTATTTT.

The rearrangement joins TRBV6-2 or TRBV6-3 to TRBJ2-1; the match to TRBD2 covers 8 bases. V shed 5 bases and J 5 bases; nucleotides not matched to a gene: 5. Germline V gene sequence: CDR1 MNHEY, CDR2 SVGEGT. The CDR3 has 14 residues. The CDR3, as DNA: TGTGCCAGCAGTATGACTAGCGACCACAATGAGCAGTTCTTC. Its protein product is CASSMTSDHNEQFF.